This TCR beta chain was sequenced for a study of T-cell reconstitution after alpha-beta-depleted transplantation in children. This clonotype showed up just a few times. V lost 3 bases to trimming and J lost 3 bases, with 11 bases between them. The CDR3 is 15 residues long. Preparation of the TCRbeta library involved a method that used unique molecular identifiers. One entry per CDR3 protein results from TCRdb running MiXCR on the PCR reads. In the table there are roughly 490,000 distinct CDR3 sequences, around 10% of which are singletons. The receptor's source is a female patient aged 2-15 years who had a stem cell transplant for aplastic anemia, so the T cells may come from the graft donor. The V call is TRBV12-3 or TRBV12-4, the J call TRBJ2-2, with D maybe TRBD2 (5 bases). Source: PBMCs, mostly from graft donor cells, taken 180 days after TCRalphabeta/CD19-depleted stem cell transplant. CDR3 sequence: CASSFLAGYTGELFF. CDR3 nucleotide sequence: TGTGCCAGCAGTTTTCTAGCAGGATACACCGGGGAGCTGTTTTTT.